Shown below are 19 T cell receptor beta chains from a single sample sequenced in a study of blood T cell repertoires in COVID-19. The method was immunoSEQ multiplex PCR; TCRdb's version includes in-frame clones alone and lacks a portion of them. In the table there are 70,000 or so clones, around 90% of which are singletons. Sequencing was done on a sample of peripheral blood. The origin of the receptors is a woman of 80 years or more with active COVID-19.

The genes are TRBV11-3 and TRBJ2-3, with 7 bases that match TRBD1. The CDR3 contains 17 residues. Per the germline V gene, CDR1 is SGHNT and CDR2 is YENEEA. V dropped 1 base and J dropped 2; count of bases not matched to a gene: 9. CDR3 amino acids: CASSLGLTQGITDTQYF. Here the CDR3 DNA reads TGTGCCAGCAGCTTAGGGCTAACACAGGGGATCACAGATACGCAGTATTTT.

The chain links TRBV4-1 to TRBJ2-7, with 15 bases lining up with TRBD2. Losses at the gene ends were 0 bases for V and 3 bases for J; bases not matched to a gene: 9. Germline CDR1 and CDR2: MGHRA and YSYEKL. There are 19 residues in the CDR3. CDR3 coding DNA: TGCGCCAGCAGCCAAGACCCCGGACTAGCGGGAGGGCCGTACTACGAGCAGTACTTC. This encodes CASSQDPGLAGGPYYEQYF.

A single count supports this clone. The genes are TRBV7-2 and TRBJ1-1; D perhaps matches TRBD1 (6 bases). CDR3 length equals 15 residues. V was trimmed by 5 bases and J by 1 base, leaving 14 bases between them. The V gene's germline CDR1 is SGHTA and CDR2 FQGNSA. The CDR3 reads CASSPVRGANTEAFF. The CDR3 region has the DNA TGTGCCAGCAGCCCCGTTCGGGGGGCGAACACTGAAGCTTTCTTT.

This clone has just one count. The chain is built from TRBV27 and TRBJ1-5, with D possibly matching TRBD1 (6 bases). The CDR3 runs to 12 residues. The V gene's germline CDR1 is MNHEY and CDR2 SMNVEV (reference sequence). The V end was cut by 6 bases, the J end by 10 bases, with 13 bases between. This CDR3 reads CASRQGRLPQHF. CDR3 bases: TGTGCCAGCAGACAGGGAAGATTACCCCAGCATTTT.

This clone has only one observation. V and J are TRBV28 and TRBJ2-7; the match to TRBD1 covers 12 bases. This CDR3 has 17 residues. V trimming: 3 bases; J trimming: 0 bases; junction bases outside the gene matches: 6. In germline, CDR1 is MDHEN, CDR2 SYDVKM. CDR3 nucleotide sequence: TGTGCCAGCAGTTTCCCGGGACAGGGGGCCGGCTCCTACGAGCAGTACTTC. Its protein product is CASSFPGQGAGSYEQYF.

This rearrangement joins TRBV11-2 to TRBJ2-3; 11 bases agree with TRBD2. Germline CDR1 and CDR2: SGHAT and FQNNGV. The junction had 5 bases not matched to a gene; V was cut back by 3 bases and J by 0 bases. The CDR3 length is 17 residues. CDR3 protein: CASSLGGLAESTDTQYF. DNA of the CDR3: TGTGCCAGCAGCTTGGGGGGACTAGCGGAGAGCACAGATACGCAGTATTTT.

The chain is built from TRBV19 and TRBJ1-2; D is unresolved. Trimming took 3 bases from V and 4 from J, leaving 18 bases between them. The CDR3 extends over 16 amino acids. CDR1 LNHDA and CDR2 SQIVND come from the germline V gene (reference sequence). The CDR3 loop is CASSIFRPGHGYGYTF. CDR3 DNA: TGTGCCAGTAGTATCTTTCGACCAGGTCATGGCTATGGCTACACCTTC.

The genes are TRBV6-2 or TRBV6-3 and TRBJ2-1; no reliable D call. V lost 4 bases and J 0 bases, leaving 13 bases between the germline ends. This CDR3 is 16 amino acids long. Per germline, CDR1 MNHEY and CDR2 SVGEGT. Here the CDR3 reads CASSSRASFSYNEQFF. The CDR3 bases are TGTGCCAGCAGTTCTAGAGCGAGTTTCTCCTACAATGAGCAGTTCTTC.

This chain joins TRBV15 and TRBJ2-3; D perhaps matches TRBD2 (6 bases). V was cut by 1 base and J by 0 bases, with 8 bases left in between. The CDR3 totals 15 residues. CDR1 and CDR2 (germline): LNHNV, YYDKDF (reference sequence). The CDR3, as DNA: TGTGCCACCAGCAGAGTAGGAGGGAGCACAGATACGCAGTATTTT. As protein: CATSRVGGSTDTQYF.

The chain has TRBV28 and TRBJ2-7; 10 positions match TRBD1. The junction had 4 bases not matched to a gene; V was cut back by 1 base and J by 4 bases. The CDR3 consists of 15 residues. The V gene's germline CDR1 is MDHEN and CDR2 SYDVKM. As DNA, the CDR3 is TGTGCCAGCAGTTTATTGGGACAGGGGTTATACGAGCAGTACTTC. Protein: CASSLLGQGLYEQYF.

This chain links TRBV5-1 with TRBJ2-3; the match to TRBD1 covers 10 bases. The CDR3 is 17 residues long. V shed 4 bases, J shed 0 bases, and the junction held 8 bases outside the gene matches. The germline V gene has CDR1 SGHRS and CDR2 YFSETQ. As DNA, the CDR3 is TGCGCCAGCAGCGTCCCGGGACAGGGGCCGAGCACAGATACGCAGTATTTT. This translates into CASSVPGQGPSTDTQYF.

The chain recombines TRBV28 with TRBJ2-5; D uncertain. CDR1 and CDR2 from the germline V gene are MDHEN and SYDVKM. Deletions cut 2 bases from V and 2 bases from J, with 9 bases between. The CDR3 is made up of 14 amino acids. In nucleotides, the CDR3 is TGTGCCAGCAGTTTACCCCAGGTACAAGAGACCCAGTACTTC. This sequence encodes CASSLPQVQETQYF.

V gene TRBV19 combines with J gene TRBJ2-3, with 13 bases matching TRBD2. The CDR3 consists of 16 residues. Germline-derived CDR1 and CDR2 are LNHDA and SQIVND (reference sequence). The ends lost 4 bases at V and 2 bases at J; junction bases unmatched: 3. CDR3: CASSTGLAGFTDTQYF. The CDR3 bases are TGTGCCAGTAGTACGGGACTAGCGGGATTCACAGATACGCAGTATTTT.

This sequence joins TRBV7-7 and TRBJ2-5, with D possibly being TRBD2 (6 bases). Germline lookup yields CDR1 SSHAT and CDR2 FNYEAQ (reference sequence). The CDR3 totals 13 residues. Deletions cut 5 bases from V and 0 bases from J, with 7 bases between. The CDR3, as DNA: TGTGCCAGCAGCGGAGGGTACCAAGAGACCCAGTACTTC. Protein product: CASSGGYQETQYF. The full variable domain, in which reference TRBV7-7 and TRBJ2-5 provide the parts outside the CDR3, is GAGVSQSPRYKVTKRGQDVTLRCDPISSHATLYWYQQALGQGPEFLTYFNYEAQPDKSGLPSDRFSAERPEGSISTLTIQRTEQRDSAMYRCASSGGYQETQYFGPGTRLLVL.

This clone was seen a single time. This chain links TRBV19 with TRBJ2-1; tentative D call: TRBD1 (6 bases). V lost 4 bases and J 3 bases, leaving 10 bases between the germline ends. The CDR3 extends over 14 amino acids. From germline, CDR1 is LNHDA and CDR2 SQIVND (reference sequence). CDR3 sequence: CASSTWTDYNEQFF. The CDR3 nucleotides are TGTGCCAGTAGTACTTGGACAGACTACAATGAGCAGTTCTTC.

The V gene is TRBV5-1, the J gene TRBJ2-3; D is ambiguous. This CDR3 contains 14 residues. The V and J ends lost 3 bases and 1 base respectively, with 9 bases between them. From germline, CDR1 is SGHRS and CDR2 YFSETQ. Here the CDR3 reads CASSSAQGTDTQYF. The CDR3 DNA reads TGCGCCAGCAGCTCGGCGCAGGGCACAGATACGCAGTATTTT.

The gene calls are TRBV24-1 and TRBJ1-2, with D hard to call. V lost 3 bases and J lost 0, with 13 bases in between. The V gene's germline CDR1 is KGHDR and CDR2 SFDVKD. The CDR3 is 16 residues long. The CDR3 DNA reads TGTGCCACCAGTGATCCCCGGGGAGATTCTAACTATGGCTACACCTTC. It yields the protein CATSDPRGDSNYGYTF.

DNA of the CDR3: TGCGCCAGCAGCCTAAGCGGGGGACTAGCGACTTACAATGAGCAGTTCTTC. As protein: CASSLSGGLATYNEQFF. V usage is TRBV4-3 and J usage is TRBJ2-1; 10 bases are a match to TRBD2. The length of the CDR3 is 17 residues. Per the germline V gene, CDR1 is LGHNA and CDR2 is YSLEER. V lost 4 bases and J lost 4; bases outside the gene matches: 10.

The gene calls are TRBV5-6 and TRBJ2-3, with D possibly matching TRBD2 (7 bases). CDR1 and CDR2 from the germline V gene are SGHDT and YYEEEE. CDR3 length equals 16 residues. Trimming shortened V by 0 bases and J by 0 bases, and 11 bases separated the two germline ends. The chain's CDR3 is CASSLEGGLSTDTQYF. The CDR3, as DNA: TGTGCCAGCAGCTTGGAGGGGGGGCTGAGCACAGATACGCAGTATTTT.